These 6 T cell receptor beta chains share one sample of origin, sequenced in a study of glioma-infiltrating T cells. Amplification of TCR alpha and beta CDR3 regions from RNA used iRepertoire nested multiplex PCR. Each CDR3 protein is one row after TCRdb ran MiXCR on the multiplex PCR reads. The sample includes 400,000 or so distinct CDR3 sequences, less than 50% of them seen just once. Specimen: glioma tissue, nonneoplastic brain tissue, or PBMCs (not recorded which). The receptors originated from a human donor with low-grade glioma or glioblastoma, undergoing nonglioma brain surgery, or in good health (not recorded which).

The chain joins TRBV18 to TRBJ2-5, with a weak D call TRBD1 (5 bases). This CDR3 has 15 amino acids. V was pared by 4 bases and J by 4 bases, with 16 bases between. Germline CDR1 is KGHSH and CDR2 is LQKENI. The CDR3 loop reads CASSLNSGATETQYF. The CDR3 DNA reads TGTGCCAGCTCACTTAACAGTGGGGCCACAGAGACCCAGTACTTC. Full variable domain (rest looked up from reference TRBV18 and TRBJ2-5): NAGVMQNPRHLVRRRGQEARLRCSPMKGHSHVYWYRQLPEEGLKFMVYLQKENIIDESGMPKERFSAEFPKEGPSILRIQQVVRGDSAAYFCASSLNSGATETQYFGPGTRLLVL.

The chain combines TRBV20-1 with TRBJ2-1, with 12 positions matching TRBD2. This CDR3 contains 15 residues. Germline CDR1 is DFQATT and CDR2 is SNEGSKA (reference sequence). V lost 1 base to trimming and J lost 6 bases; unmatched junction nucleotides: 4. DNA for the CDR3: TGCAGTGCTAGAGGTTCTAGCGGGAGGGGCAATGAGCAGTTCTTC. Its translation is CSARGSSGRGNEQFF.

This CDR3 reads CASSFPDRDPNIQYF. In DNA form, the CDR3 reads TGTGCCAGCAGTTTTCCGGACAGGGACCCAAACATTCAGTACTTC. The chain carries TRBV28 and TRBJ2-4, with 8 bases identical to TRBD1. Germline V gives CDR1 MDHEN, CDR2 SYDVKM. The CDR3 runs 15 residues. V shed 3 bases and J 6 bases; nucleotides not matched to a gene: 7.

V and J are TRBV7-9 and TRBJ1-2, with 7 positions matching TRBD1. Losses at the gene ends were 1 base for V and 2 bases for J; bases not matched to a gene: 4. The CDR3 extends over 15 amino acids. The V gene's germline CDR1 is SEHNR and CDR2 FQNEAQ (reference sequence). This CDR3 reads CASSLVRDRNYGYTF. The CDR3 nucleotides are TGTGCCAGCAGCTTAGTCCGGGACAGAAACTATGGCTACACCTTC.

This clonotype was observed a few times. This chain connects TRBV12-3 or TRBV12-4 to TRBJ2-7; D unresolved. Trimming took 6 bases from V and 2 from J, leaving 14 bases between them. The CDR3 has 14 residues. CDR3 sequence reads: CASRGSGPTYEQYF. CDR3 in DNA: TGTGCCAGCAGGGGATCCGGGCCCACCTACGAGCAGTACTTC.

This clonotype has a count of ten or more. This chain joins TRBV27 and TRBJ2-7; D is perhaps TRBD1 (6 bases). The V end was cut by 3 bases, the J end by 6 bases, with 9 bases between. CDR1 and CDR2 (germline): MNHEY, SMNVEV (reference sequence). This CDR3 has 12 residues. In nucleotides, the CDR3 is TGTGCCAGCAGTTTGACAGGTGGCGAGCAGTACTTC. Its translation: CASSLTGGEQYF.